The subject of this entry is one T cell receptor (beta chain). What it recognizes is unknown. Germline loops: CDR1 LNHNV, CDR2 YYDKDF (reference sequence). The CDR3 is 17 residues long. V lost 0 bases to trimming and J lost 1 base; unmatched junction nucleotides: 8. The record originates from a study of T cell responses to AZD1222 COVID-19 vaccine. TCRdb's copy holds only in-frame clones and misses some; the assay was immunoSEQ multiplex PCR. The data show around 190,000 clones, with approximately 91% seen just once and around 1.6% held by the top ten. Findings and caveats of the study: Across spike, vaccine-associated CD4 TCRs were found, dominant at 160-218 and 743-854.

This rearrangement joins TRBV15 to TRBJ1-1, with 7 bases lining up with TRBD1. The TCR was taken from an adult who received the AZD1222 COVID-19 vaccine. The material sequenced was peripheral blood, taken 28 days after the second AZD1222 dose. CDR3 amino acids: CATSRDLGSGGNTEAFF. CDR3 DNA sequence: TGTGCCACCAGCAGAGATCTGGGGTCAGGGGGGAACACTGAAGCTTTCTTT.